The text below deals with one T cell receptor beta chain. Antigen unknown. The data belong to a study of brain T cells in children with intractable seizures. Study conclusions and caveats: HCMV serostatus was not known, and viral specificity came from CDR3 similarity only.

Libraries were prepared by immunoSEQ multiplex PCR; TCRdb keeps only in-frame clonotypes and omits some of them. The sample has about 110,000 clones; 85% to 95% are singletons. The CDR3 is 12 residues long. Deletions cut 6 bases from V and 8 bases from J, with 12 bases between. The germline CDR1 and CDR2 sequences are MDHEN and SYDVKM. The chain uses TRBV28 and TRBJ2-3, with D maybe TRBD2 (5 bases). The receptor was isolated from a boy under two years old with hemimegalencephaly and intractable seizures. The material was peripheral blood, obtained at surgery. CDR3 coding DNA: TGTGCCAGCAGCCTACCAGGAGGTACGCAGTATTTT. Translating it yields CASSLPGGTQYF.